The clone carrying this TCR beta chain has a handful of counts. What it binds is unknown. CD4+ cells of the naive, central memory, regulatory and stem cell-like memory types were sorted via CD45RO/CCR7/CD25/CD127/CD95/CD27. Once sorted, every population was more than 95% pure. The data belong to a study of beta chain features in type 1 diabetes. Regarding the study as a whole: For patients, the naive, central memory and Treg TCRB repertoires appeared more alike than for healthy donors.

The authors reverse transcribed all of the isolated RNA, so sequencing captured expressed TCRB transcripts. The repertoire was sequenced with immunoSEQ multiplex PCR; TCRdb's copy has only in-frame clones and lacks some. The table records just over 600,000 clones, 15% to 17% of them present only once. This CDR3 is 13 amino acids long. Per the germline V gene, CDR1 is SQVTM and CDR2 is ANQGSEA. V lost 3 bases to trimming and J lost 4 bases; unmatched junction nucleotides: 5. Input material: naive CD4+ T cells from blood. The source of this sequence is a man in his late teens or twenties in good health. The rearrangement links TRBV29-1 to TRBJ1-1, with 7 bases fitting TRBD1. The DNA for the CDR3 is TGCAGCGTTGATGGGCAGGGGGGCACTGAAGCTTTCTTT. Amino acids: CSVDGQGGTEAFF.